The rows below give T cell receptor beta chains drawn from one sample of a study of blood T cell repertoires in COVID-19. Sequencing used immunoSEQ multiplex PCR; TCRdb keeps in-frame clones, though not all of them. The top ten hold 0.62% of the sample, which has more than 150,000 clones, almost 90% seen once. The sample comprised peripheral blood. The source is a man between 50 and 59 years old with acute or convalescent COVID-19. The CDR3 runs from the conserved cysteine through the conserved F or W. D genes are given only for firm matches. Where a row states a size, it is once, few, many or the class of an expanded clone; other rows omit it.

V gene: TRBV12-3/TRBV12-4; J gene: TRBJ2-1; clone size: -; D gene: TRBD1; CDR3 DNA: TGTGCCAGCAGTTTCGACAGGGGCAATGAGCAGTTCTTC; CDR3 protein: CASSFDRGNEQFF
V gene: TRBV28; J gene: TRBJ2-2; clone size: -; D gene: -; CDR3 DNA: TGTGCCAGCCTAATCGGCGGAGCCACCGGGGAGCTGTTTTTT; CDR3 protein: CASLIGGATGELFF
V gene: TRBV19; J gene: TRBJ1-1; clone size: once; D gene: TRBD1; CDR3 DNA: TGTGCCAGTAGTTCGAGGACAGGGCACACTGAAGCTTTCTTT; CDR3 protein: CASSSRTGHTEAFF
V gene: TRBV2; J gene: TRBJ1-4; clone size: -; D gene: -; CDR3 DNA: TGTGCCAGCAGTCGGACAGCGTCCGAAAAACTGTTTTTT; CDR3 protein: CASSRTASEKLFF
V gene: TRBV28; J gene: TRBJ1-4; clone size: -; D gene: -; CDR3 DNA: TGTGCCAGCAGAGCCGGGTCTAATGAAAAACTGTTTTTT; CDR3 protein: CASRAGSNEKLFF
V gene: TRBV4-3; J gene: TRBJ1-5; clone size: -; D gene: -; CDR3 DNA: TGCGCCAGCAGCCAAAAGATACGGGGGAGCAATCAGCCCCAGCATTTT; CDR3 protein: CASSQKIRGSNQPQHF
V gene: TRBV29-1; J gene: TRBJ2-1; clone size: -; D gene: -; CDR3 DNA: TGCAGCGTTGACTGGCGGGAGCAGTTCTTC; CDR3 protein: CSVDWREQFF
V gene: TRBV5-1; J gene: TRBJ1-5; clone size: -; D gene: -; CDR3 DNA: TGCGCCAGCAGCTTGGCCGTTGATCAGCCCCAGCATTTT; CDR3 protein: CASSLAVDQPQHF
V gene: TRBV5-5; J gene: TRBJ2-7; clone size: -; D gene: -; CDR3 DNA: TGTGCCAGCAGCTTGGGGCGGGACTTTGCGGACTACGAGCAGTACTTC; CDR3 protein: CASSLGRDFADYEQYF
V gene: TRBV19; J gene: TRBJ2-3; clone size: -; D gene: -; CDR3 DNA: TGTGCCAGTATGCCGAGAATAAGCACAGATACGCAGTATTTT; CDR3 protein: CASMPRISTDTQYF
V gene: TRBV2; J gene: TRBJ2-3; clone size: -; D gene: TRBD2; CDR3 DNA: TGTGCCAGCAACCGGGACTACACAGATACGCAGTATTTT; CDR3 protein: CASNRDYTDTQYF
V gene: TRBV2; J gene: TRBJ2-1; clone size: -; D gene: TRBD2; CDR3 DNA: TGTGCCAGCAGTCTCAGGACTAGCGGGGGTGAGCAGTTCTTC; CDR3 protein: CASSLRTSGGEQFF
V gene: TRBV3-1/TRBV3-2; J gene: TRBJ1-2; clone size: once; D gene: -; CDR3 DNA: TGTGCCAGCAGCACAGGTGGGGATGGCTACACCTTC; CDR3 protein: CASSTGGDGYTF
V gene: TRBV30; J gene: TRBJ1-4; clone size: -; D gene: TRBD1; CDR3 DNA: TGTGCCTGGACCGGGACAGCTAATGAAAAACTGTTTTTT; CDR3 protein: CAWTGTANEKLFF
V gene: TRBV29-1; J gene: TRBJ1-1; clone size: -; D gene: -; CDR3 DNA: TGCAGCGTTGAAGGGGGGGGAACTGAAGCTTTCTTT; CDR3 protein: CSVEGGGTEAFF
V gene: TRBV9; J gene: TRBJ2-3; clone size: once; D gene: TRBD2; CDR3 DNA: TGTGCCAGCAGCGTAGTAGGGGAGGGGACAGATACGCAGTATTTT; CDR3 protein: CASSVVGEGTDTQYF
V gene: TRBV12-5; J gene: TRBJ2-3; clone size: -; D gene: -; CDR3 DNA: TGTGCTAGTGGTTCCTCTTCTACGCAGTATTTT; CDR3 protein: CASGSSSTQYF
V gene: TRBV3-1/TRBV3-2; J gene: TRBJ1-1; clone size: once; D gene: TRBD1; CDR3 DNA: TGTGCCAGCAGCCATCCACAGGGGGCTCACACTGAAGCTTTCTTT; CDR3 protein: CASSHPQGAHTEAFF
V gene: TRBV28; J gene: TRBJ2-3; clone size: -; D gene: -; CDR3 DNA: TGTGCCAGCAGTGGCAGCGGACTCACAGATACGCAGTATTTT; CDR3 protein: CASSGSGLTDTQYF
V gene: TRBV4-2; J gene: TRBJ2-1; clone size: -; D gene: TRBD2; CDR3 DNA: TGTGCCAGCAGCCATAGGGACTACAGATCCTACAATGAGCAGTTCTTC; CDR3 protein: CASSHRDYRSYNEQFF
V gene: TRBV7-2; J gene: TRBJ2-3; clone size: -; D gene: -; CDR3 DNA: TGTGCCAGCAGCTTCCAACTAGGAAGAGATACGCAGTATTTT; CDR3 protein: CASSFQLGRDTQYF
V gene: TRBV6-2/TRBV6-3; J gene: TRBJ1-6; clone size: -; D gene: -; CDR3 DNA: TGTGCCAGCAGCCCTACCTACAGGGTTCCTAATTCACCCCTCCACTTT; CDR3 protein: CASSPTYRVPNSPLHF
V gene: TRBV5-8; J gene: TRBJ2-3; clone size: -; D gene: -; CDR3 DNA: TGTGCCAGCAGCTTGGGGAGGGTCCTCAGCACAGATACGCAGTATTTT; CDR3 protein: CASSLGRVLSTDTQYF